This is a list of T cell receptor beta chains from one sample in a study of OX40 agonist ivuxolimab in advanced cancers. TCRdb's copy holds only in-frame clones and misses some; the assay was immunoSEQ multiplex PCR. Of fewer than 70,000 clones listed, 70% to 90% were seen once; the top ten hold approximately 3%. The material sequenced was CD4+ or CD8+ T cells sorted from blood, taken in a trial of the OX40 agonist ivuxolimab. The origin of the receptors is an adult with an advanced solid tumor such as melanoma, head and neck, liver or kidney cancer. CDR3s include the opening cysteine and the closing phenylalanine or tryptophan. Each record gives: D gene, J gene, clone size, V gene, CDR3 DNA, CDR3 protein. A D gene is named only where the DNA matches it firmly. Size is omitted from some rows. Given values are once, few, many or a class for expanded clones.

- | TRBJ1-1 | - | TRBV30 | TGTGCCTGGAGAGGGGACCCCACTGAAGCTTTCTTT | CAWRGDPTEAFF
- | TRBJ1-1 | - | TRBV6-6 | TGTGCCAGCAGTTACTCGAAGGATGAAGCTTTCTTT | CASSYSKDEAFF
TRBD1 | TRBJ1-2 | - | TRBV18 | TGTGCCAGCTCCTCCCTGGGACAGGGGGAGGATGGCTACACCTTC | CASSSLGQGEDGYTF
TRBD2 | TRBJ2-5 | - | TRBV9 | TGTGCCAGCAGCACGGGACTAGCGGGGGGGCCCGGGGAGACCCAGTACTTC | CASSTGLAGGPGETQYF
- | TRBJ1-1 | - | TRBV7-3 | TGTGCCAGCAGCTTAGGGTCCCTGAACACTGAAGCTTTCTTT | CASSLGSLNTEAFF
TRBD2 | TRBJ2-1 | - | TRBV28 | TGTGCCAGCAGTTCCCCCGGGGAGGGCCTTTACAATGAGCAGTTCTTC | CASSSPGEGLYNEQFF
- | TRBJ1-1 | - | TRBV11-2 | TGTGCCAGCAGCTTCCTTGGGGGGCTAAACACTGAAGCTTTCTTT | CASSFLGGLNTEAFF
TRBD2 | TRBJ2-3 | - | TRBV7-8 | TGTGCCAGCAGCTGGGGACTAGCGGAACAGGATACGCAGTATTTT | CASSWGLAEQDTQYF
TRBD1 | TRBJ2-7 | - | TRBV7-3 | TGTGCCAGCAGCTTAACGGGGCGGACAGGGTACCACTTC | CASSLTGRTGYHF
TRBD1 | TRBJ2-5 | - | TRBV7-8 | TGTGCCAGCAGCTTCAGGGGGCAAGAGACCCAGTACTTC | CASSFRGQETQYF
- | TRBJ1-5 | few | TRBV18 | TGTGCCAGCTCACCAAGGACGAATCAGCCCCAGCATTTT | CASSPRTNQPQHF
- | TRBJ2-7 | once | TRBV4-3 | TGCGCCAGCAGCCAAGACAGGGGCCGAACCTCCTACGAGCAGTACTTC | CASSQDRGRTSYEQYF
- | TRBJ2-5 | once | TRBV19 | TGTGCCAGTAGACCACTCGTTGGGGTGAATCGGGAGACCCAGTACTTC | CASRPLVGVNRETQYF
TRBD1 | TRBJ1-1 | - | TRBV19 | TGTGCCAGTAGCACTTATCGGACAGGGAGTGAAGCTTTCTTT | CASSTYRTGSEAFF
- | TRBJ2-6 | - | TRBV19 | TGTGCCAGTAGTCTCCGGGGGGCCTCTGGGGCCAACGTCCTGACTTTC | CASSLRGASGANVLTF
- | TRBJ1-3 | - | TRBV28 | TGTGCCAGCAGTTTAGGGGCAGGGAGCTCATTT | CASSLGAGSSF
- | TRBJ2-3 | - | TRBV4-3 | TGCGCCAGCAGCCAAGATCTACAAACAGATACGCAGTATTTT | CASSQDLQTDTQYF
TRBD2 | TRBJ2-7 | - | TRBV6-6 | TGTGCCAGCAGTTACTCGCGGGGGGTGCGGGAGCAGTACTTC | CASSYSRGVREQYF
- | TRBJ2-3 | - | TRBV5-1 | TGCGCCAGCAGCTTAAGGACCGTAGGGGCAGATACGCAGTATTTT | CASSLRTVGADTQYF
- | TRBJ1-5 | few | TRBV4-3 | TGCGCCAGCAGCCAAGATAGGGGGGCAAGGGTCAATCAGCCCCAGCATTTT | CASSQDRGARVNQPQHF
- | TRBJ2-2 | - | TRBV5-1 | TGCGCCAGCGAACTTACCGGGGAGATAAACACCGGGGAGCTGTTTTTT | CASELTGEINTGELFF
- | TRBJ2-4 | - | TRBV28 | TGTGCCAGCAGTCTCCAGGGGACGGGGATTCAGTACTTC | CASSLQGTGIQYF
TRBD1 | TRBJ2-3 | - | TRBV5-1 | TGCGCCAGCAGCTTGGGGACAGGGTTTACAGATACGCAGTATTTT | CASSLGTGFTDTQYF
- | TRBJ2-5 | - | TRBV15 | TGTGCCACCAGCGTATCCCGGGATCCGGAAGAGACCCAGTACTTC | CATSVSRDPEETQYF
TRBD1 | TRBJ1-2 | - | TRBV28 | TGTGCCAGCAGTTTCGGACAGGGAGGTGCCAGGGGCTATGGCTACACCTTC | CASSFGQGGARGYGYTF
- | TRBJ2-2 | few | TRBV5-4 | TGCGCCAGCAGCCCGAGGTGGGCGGGGCACTCTACCGGGGAGCTGTTTTTT | CASSPRWAGHSTGELFF
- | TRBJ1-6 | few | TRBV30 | TGTGCCTGGAGTGTAGAGGTCGCGCAACCCCTCCACTTT | CAWSVEVAQPLHF
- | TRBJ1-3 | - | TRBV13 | TGTGCCAGCAGCCCCCGACAGGAAGGAAACACCATATATTTT | CASSPRQEGNTIYF
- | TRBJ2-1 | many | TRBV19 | TGTGCCAGTAGTATAGGCCCAGCGACTAGTCGGGGGCAGTTCTTC | CASSIGPATSRGQFF
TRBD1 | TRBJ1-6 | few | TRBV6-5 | TGTGCCAGCAGTTACACCCAACAGGGGGGAGGTTCACCCCTCCACTTT | CASSYTQQGGGSPLHF
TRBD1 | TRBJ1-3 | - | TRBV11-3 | TGTGCCAGCAGCTTAGAGGACAGGGGGCCTGGAAACACCATATATTTT | CASSLEDRGPGNTIYF
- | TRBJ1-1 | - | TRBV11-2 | TGTGCCAGCAGCTTACAGTTGGTGGGGGGGAACGCTTTCTTT | CASSLQLVGGNAFF
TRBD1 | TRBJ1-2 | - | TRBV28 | TGTGCCAGCACTCCCCAGGGGGCGGGTAACTATGGCTACACCTTC | CASTPQGAGNYGYTF
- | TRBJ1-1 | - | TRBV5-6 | TGTGCCAGCAGCTTCCAGGGTGCCGGCACTGAAGCTTTCTTT | CASSFQGAGTEAFF
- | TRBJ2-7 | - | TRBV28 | TGTGCCAGCAGTTTAATCCCCTACGAGCAGTACTTC | CASSLIPYEQYF
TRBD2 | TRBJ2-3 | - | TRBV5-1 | TGCGCCAGCAGCAAAGTAAGCGGGGGGGCGAGCACAGATACGCAGTATTTT | CASSKVSGGASTDTQYF
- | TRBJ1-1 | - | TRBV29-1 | TGCAGCGTATCCGGGCGAATGAACACTGAAGCTTTCTTT | CSVSGRMNTEAFF